The present entry profiles one TCR beta chain with its context. This CDR3 has 15 amino acids. Profiling relied on immunoSEQ multiplex PCR, and the TCRdb table lists in-frame clones only, not all of them. The profile shows about 80,000 clones, around 92% of them singletons. This sample is drawn from a study of T cell changes during pregnancy in multiple sclerosis. The V and J genes are TRBV21-1 and TRBJ2-2; no DNA check was done on the table's D call, TRBD1. TRBV21-1 is labeled a pseudogene. The sequenced sample was peripheral blood, obtained before pregnancy. The receptor was derived from a female donor with multiple sclerosis, enrolled in a pregnancy study. This CDR3 reads CASSKDRGLTGELFF. The CDR3 bases are TGTGCCAGCAGCAAAGACAGGGGGCTTACCGGGGAGCTGTTTTTT.